The 26 T cell receptor beta chains below were found in one sample sequenced in a study of blood T cell repertoires in COVID-19. Produced via immunoSEQ multiplex PCR; TCRdb's table is partial and in-frame only. The table has 95,000 to 150,000 clones, about 85% seen once; the top ten hold under 13%. The specimen was peripheral blood. The receptors derive from a man aged 80 or over with acute or convalescent COVID-19.

The rearrangement uses TRBV5-1 and TRBJ1-1; D gene uncertain. Germline CDR1 and CDR2: SGHRS and YFSETQ. Between the trimmed V and J ends, which lost 1 base and 0 bases, there was a span of 10 bases. The CDR3 loop spans 15 amino acids. CDR3 region: CASSLLGSLNTEAFF. The CDR3 nucleotides read TGCGCCAGCAGCTTGCTAGGATCACTGAACACTGAAGCTTTCTTT.

The gene calls are TRBV6-6 and TRBJ2-2; D is unresolved. The CDR3 runs to 16 residues. V was clipped by 0 bases and J by 6 bases, with 14 bases between them. Germline lookup yields CDR1 MNHNY and CDR2 SVGAGI (reference sequence). For the CDR3, the DNA is TGTGCCAGCAGTTACTCGTTGCAACCTAAGCCCGGGGAGCTGTTTTTT. Protein: CASSYSLQPKPGELFF.

The chain has TRBV5-1 and TRBJ1-4; tentative D call: TRBD1 (5 bases). Trimming removed 4 bases from V and 6 bases from J, with 16 bases in between. The germline V gene has CDR1 SGHRS and CDR2 YFSETQ. The CDR3 spans 15 residues. The CDR3 spells CASSPIGGEDEKLFF. CDR3 DNA sequence: TGCGCCAGCAGCCCCATCGGGGGGGAGGATGAAAAACTGTTTTTT.

V gene TRBV2 combines with J gene TRBJ1-3; 10 positions agree with TRBD1. The germline V gene has CDR1 SNHLY and CDR2 FYNNEI. Losses at the gene ends were 7 bases for V and 4 bases for J; bases not matched to a gene: 4. This CDR3 is built from 14 residues. The chain's CDR3 is CASKGTGAGNTIYF. CDR3 DNA sequence: TGTGCCAGCAAGGGGACAGGGGCAGGAAACACCATATATTTT.

The chain has TRBV2 and TRBJ2-1; tentatively, D is TRBD2 (5 bases). This CDR3 has 14 residues. Looked up from germline, CDR1 is SNHLY and CDR2 is FYNNEI. The ends were cut back, 7 bases at V and 5 bases at J, with 15 bases in the middle. The CDR3 DNA reads TGTGCCAGCAAATATTACCAGCGGAACAATGAGCAGTTCTTC. Residues: CASKYYQRNNEQFF.

The chain combines TRBV2 with TRBJ2-7; 7 bases match TRBD1. There are 13 residues in the CDR3. The trim removed 7 bases at V and 1 base at J, leaving 4 bases unmatched. Looked up from germline, CDR1 is SNHLY and CDR2 is FYNNEI. The CDR3 sequence is CASNRDSSYEQYF. In DNA form, the CDR3 reads TGTGCCAGCAACCGGGACAGTTCCTACGAGCAGTACTTC.

V is TRBV7-2 and J is TRBJ2-7; 10 bases are shared with TRBD2. Trimming at V came to 2 bases and at J to 2 bases, leaving 3 bases not matched to a gene. The CDR3 covers 15 residues. Germline V lookup: CDR1 SGHTA, CDR2 FQGNSA. In nucleotides, the CDR3 is TGTGCCAGCAGCTTAAAGCGGGAGGGCCCCTACGAGCAGTACTTC. It is translated as CASSLKREGPYEQYF.

This rearrangement joins TRBV6-1 to TRBJ1-2; tentative D call: TRBD1 (5 bases). CDR1 and CDR2 from the germline V gene are MNHNS and SASEGT. V was pared by 2 bases and J by 4 bases, with 17 bases between. The CDR3 covers 16 residues. The CDR3 coding sequence is TGTGCCAGCAGTGAATTTCCCCAGGGTAAGCCCTATGGCTACACCTTC. As protein: CASSEFPQGKPYGYTF.

This chain connects TRBV10-1 to TRBJ1-6; D is unresolved. The CDR3 contains 15 residues. The germline V and J ends were trimmed by 5 bases and 7 bases, with 15 bases remaining between them. The V gene's germline CDR1 is WNHNN and CDR2 SYGVQD (reference sequence). This CDR3 reads CASSSPEVRNSPLHF. CDR3 DNA sequence: TGCGCCAGCAGTAGCCCCGAGGTGAGGAATTCACCCCTCCACTTT.

CDR3 DNA sequence: TGTGCCAGCAGCAGGACAGGGGTACCTGAAGCTTTCTTT. Its protein is CASSRTGVPEAFF. This sequence joins TRBV5-4 and TRBJ1-1, with 9 bases lining up with TRBD1. The CDR3 is 13 amino acids. The germline V gene has CDR1 SGHNT and CDR2 YYREEE (reference sequence). V was clipped by 4 bases and J by 6 bases; unmatched bases: 4.

This clone was seen repeatedly, ten times or more. The V gene is TRBV7-3, the J gene TRBJ2-6; the D is unclear. The CDR3 is 15 residues long. Germline CDR1 reads SGHTA; CDR2 reads FQGTGA. Trimming removed 3 bases at V and 0 bases at J, with 6 bases between. CDR3 in DNA: TGTGCCAGCAGCTTTTCGGGCTCTGGGGCCAACGTCCTGACTTTC. Its translation: CASSFSGSGANVLTF. The whole variable domain, filled in from reference TRBV7-3 and TRBJ2-6, reads GAGVSQTPSNKVTEKGKYVELRCDPISGHTALYWYRQSLGQGPEFLIYFQGTGAADDSGLPNDRFFAVRPEGSVSTLKIQRTERGDSAVYLCASSFSGSGANVLTFGAGSRLTVL.

This chain connects TRBV10-3 to TRBJ2-3; 9 positions match TRBD1. CDR3 length: 15 amino acids. Germline-derived CDR1 and CDR2 are ENHRY and SYGVKD. The V and J ends lost 1 base and 4 bases, in that order; junction bases with no gene match: 3. CDR3 protein: CAISELGQGADTQYF. Written as DNA, the CDR3 is TGTGCCATCAGTGAGTTGGGACAGGGTGCAGATACGCAGTATTTT.

The rearrangement uses TRBV11-2 and TRBJ2-7; the match to TRBD2 covers 7 bases. J lost 6 bases, V lost 5 bases, and 13 bases had no gene match. This CDR3 has 15 amino acids. The germline V gene has CDR1 SGHAT and CDR2 FQNNGV. The CDR3 DNA reads TGTGCCAGCAGCCCGACCAGCGGGGCTTCGCGCGAGCAGTACTTC. Amino acids: CASSPTSGASREQYF.

This clone was counted between two and nine times. The rearrangement joins TRBV29-1 to TRBJ1-2; a weak D match, TRBD1 (5 bases). The CDR3 loop spans 10 amino acids. Germline-derived CDR1 and CDR2 are SQVTM and ANQGSEA. Trimming left V 7 bases short and J 9 bases short, with 12 bases between. In DNA, the CDR3 is TGCAGCGAGTCGACAGATAGCTACACCTTC. It codes for CSESTDSYTF.

The genes are TRBV18 and TRBJ1-2, with TRBD1 identical over 7 bases. With V trimmed by 3 bases and J by 4 bases, 8 bases remained unmatched. The CDR3 is made up of 15 amino acids. Germline loops: CDR1 KGHSH, CDR2 LQKENI. DNA for the CDR3: TGTGCCAGCTCACCTAACGCGGACAGGACCTATGGCTACACCTTC. This codes for CASSPNADRTYGYTF. Looking up the rest from reference TRBV18 and TRBJ1-2 gives the full variable domain: NAGVMQNPRHLVRRRGQEARLRCSPMKGHSHVYWYRQLPEEGLKFMVYLQKENIIDESGMPKERFSAEFPKEGPSILRIQQVVRGDSAAYFCASSPNADRTYGYTFGSGTRLTVV.

The chain couples TRBV6-5 to TRBJ1-3; a possible D gene is TRBD1 (6 bases). The germline V gene encodes CDR1 MNHEY and CDR2 SVGAGI. There are 15 residues in the CDR3. V gave up 6 bases and J gave up 0 bases, with 12 bases separating them. The CDR3 spells CASSFNRDSGNTIYF. DNA for the CDR3: TGTGCCAGCAGCTTCAACAGGGACTCTGGAAACACCATATATTTT.

V and J are TRBV29-1 and TRBJ2-5; a possible D gene is TRBD2 (5 bases). From germline, CDR1 is SQVTM and CDR2 ANQGSEA. The CDR3 runs to 12 residues. V was pared by 6 bases and J by 3 bases, with 11 bases between. CDR3 region: CSVAIGEETQYF. The CDR3, as DNA: TGCAGCGTAGCGATCGGGGAAGAGACCCAGTACTTC. The whole variable domain, filled in from reference TRBV29-1 and TRBJ2-5, reads SAVISQKPSRDICQRGTSLTIQCQVDSQVTMMFWYRQQPGQSLTLIATANQGSEATYESGFVIDKFPISRPNLTFSTLTVSNMSPEDSSIYLCSVAIGEETQYFGPGTRLLVL.

This clone was counted only a few times. The CDR3 bases are TGCAGCGTTGACTATGGCGCGGACACTGAAGCTTTCTTT. Translated: CSVDYGADTEAFF. The chain employs TRBV29-1 and TRBJ1-1; D not certain. Trimming took 3 bases from V and 3 from J, leaving 11 bases between them. CDR1 and CDR2 from the germline V gene are SQVTM and ANQGSEA. This CDR3 has 13 residues.

The chain employs TRBV5-1 and TRBJ2-7; TRBD1 matches at 8 bases. Trimming cost V 4 bases and J 5 bases; bases outside gene matches: 11. Germline lookup yields CDR1 SGHRS and CDR2 YFSETQ. This CDR3 is built from 15 residues. CDR3 in amino acids: CASSARTGTVHEQYF. CDR3 bases: TGCGCCAGCAGCGCACGGACAGGGACCGTCCACGAGCAGTACTTC.

This clone has a single count. The CDR3 loop is CASSLAVYGYTF. CDR3 DNA sequence: TGTGCCAGCAGCTTGGCCGTCTATGGCTACACCTTC. V is TRBV5-4 and J is TRBJ1-2; D is unresolved. The CDR3 is 12 amino acids. Per the germline V gene, CDR1 is SGHNT and CDR2 is YYREEE (reference sequence). Trimming shortened V by 0 bases and J by 4 bases, and 4 bases separated the two germline ends.

The CDR3 bases are TGTGCCAGCAGCTTAGATCCGACACTCTCCTACGAGCAGTACTTC. Translated: CASSLDPTLSYEQYF. The chain uses TRBV7-6 and TRBJ2-7; D gene ambiguous. CDR1 is SGHVS and CDR2 is FNYEAQ in the germline V gene. The V end lost 1 base, the J end lost 0 bases, and 10 bases lay between the germline ends. The CDR3 extends over 15 amino acids.

The chain uses TRBV28 and TRBJ2-7; tentatively, D is TRBD1 (5 bases). Trimming shortened V by 2 bases and J by 2 bases, and 10 bases separated the two germline ends. The CDR3 runs to 14 residues. Germline CDR1 MDHEN, CDR2 SYDVKM. CDR3 coding DNA: TGTGCCAGCAGTTTACGCAGACAGACCTACGAGCAGTACTTC. Translated, it gives CASSLRRQTYEQYF. The variable domain in full, with the rest retrieved from reference TRBV28 and TRBJ2-7, is DVKVTQSSRYLVKRTGEKVFLECVQDMDHENMFWYRQDPGLGLRLIYFSYDVKMKEKGDIPEGYSVSREKKERFSLILESASTNQTSMYLCASSLRRQTYEQYFGPGTRLTVT.

Only one count was recorded for this clone. The genes are TRBV2 and TRBJ1-1, with D uncertain. V lost 9 bases and J lost 4, with 15 bases in between. Germline V gene sequence: CDR1 SNHLY, CDR2 FYNNEI. The CDR3 runs to 13 residues. The CDR3: CASISGIFTEAFF. The CDR3 DNA follows: TGTGCCAGTATATCGGGAATATTCACTGAAGCTTTCTTT. The full variable domain, its missing parts supplied by reference TRBV2 and TRBJ1-1, is EPEVTQTPSHQVTQMGQEVILRCVPISNHLYFYWYRQILGQKVEFLVSFYNNEISEKSEIFDDQFSVERPDGSNFTLKIRSTKLEDSAMYFCASISGIFTEAFFGQGTRLTVV.

This chain links TRBV7-2 with TRBJ1-1; the D is unclear. Trimming took 1 base from V and 0 from J, leaving 6 bases between them. Looked up from germline, CDR1 is SGHTA and CDR2 is FQGNSA. The CDR3 is 14 residues long. The CDR3 protein is CASSLGPLNTEAFF. In DNA form, the CDR3 reads TGTGCCAGCAGCTTAGGTCCATTGAACACTGAAGCTTTCTTT.

Written as DNA, the CDR3 is TGCGCCAGCAGCCCGGGGGATGCGGGAAACACCATATATTTT. It translates to CASSPGDAGNTIYF. This chain uses TRBV5-1 with TRBJ1-3, with a weak D call TRBD1 (5 bases). Trimming shortened V by 4 bases and J by 4 bases, and 12 bases separated the two germline ends. Per germline, CDR1 SGHRS and CDR2 YFSETQ. This CDR3 region has 14 residues. Using reference TRBV5-1 and TRBJ1-3 for the parts outside the CDR3, the full variable domain is KAGVTQTPRYLIKTRGQQVTLSCSPISGHRSVSWYQQTPGQGLQFLFEYFSETQRNKGNFPGRFSGRQFSNSRSEMNVSTLELGDSALYLCASSPGDAGNTIYFGEGSWLTVV.

V and J are TRBV5-1 and TRBJ1-6; no clear D gene. Trimming removed 1 base at V and 5 bases at J, with 7 bases between. The CDR3 spans 14 residues. Germline CDR1 is SGHRS and CDR2 is YFSETQ. The CDR3 nucleotides read TGCGCCAGCAGCTTGTGGGAGAATAATTCACCCCTCCACTTT. Translation gives CASSLWENNSPLHF.